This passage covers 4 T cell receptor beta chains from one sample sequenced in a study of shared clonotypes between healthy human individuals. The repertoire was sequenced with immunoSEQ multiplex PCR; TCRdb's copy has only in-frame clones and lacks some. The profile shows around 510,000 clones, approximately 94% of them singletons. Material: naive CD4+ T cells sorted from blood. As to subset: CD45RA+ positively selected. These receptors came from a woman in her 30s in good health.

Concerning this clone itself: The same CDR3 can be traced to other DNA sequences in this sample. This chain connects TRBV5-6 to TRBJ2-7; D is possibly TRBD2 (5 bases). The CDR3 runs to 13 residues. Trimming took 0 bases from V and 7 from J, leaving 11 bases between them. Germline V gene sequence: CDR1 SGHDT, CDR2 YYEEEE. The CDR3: CASSLVSTGEQYF. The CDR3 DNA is TGTGCCAGCAGCTTGGTCTCCACGGGGGAGCAGTACTTC.

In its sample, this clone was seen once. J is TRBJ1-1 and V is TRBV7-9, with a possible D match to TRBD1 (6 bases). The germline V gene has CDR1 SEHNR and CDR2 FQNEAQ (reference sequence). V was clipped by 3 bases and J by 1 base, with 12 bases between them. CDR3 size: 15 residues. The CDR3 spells CASSFNREGNTEAFF. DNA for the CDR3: TGTGCCAGCAGCTTTAACAGGGAGGGGAACACTGAAGCTTTCTTT.

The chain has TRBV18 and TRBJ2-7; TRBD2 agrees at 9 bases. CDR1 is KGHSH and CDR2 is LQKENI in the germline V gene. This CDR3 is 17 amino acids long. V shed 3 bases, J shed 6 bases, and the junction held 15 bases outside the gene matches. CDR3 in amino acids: CASSPRAGGPDIGEQYF. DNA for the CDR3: TGTGCCAGCTCACCGAGGGCGGGAGGGCCCGATATCGGCGAGCAGTACTTC.

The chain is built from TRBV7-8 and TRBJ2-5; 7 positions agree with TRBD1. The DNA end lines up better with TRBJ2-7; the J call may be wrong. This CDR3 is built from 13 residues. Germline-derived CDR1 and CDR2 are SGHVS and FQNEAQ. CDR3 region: CASRPGTVGEQYF. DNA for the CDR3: TGTGCCAGCAGGCCTGGGACAGTAGGCGAGCAGTACTTC.